A selection of T cell receptor beta chains follows, all from one sample in a study of T cell repertoires in cytomegalovirus infection. TCRdb reanalysed the reads using MiXCR and keeps one entry per CDR3 protein. This table has 300,000 to 400,000 distinct CDR3 sequences, 15% to 20% appearing once. Material: PBMCs. Receptor source: a human donor in good health (CMV status not recorded). Some clones in this sample may be carry-over from other donors' samples. Each CDR3 is given with its conserved first and last residue. Fields, in order: D gene, clone size, V gene, J gene, CDR3 DNA, CDR3 protein. A D gene is named only where the DNA matches it firmly. Expanded clones are given a class, and other clones once, few, many or no size at all.

d_gene: TRBD1; abundance: few; v_gene: TRBV6-5; j_gene: TRBJ1-1; CDR3nt: TGTGCCAGCAGTGCGAGACAGGGTAGGACTGAAGCTTTCTTT; CDR3aa: CASSARQGRTEAFF
d_gene: TRBD2; abundance: many; v_gene: TRBV7-8; j_gene: TRBJ2-1; CDR3nt: TGTGCCAGCAGCTTAGGGGTAGCGGGGTTAAATGAGCAGTTCTTC; CDR3aa: CASSLGVAGLNEQFF
d_gene: -; abundance: few; v_gene: TRBV5-3; j_gene: TRBJ2-3; CDR3nt: TGTGCCAGCAGCTCCCGACTATACTTGCCAGATACGCAGTATTTT; CDR3aa: CASSSRLYLPDTQYF
d_gene: TRBD2; abundance: -; v_gene: TRBV7-9; j_gene: TRBJ2-1; CDR3nt: TGTGCCAGCAGCTACTTAGCGGGGGGCGAGGATGAGCAGTTCTTC; CDR3aa: CASSYLAGGEDEQFF
d_gene: TRBD2; abundance: few; v_gene: TRBV20-1; j_gene: TRBJ2-7; CDR3nt: TGCAGTGCCACCGGGACTAGCGGTTCCTACGAGCAGTACTTC; CDR3aa: CSATGTSGSYEQYF
d_gene: -; abundance: few; v_gene: TRBV2; j_gene: TRBJ1-5; CDR3nt: TGTGCCAGCAGTGACCCGAACAGGGAAAATCAGCCCCAGCATTTT; CDR3aa: CASSDPNRENQPQHF
d_gene: -; abundance: few; v_gene: TRBV12-3/TRBV12-4; j_gene: TRBJ1-5; CDR3nt: TGTGCCAGCAGTTTATCGGACGGATATAGCAATCAGCCCCAGCATTTT; CDR3aa: CASSLSDGYSNQPQHF
d_gene: -; abundance: many; v_gene: TRBV7-2; j_gene: TRBJ2-7; CDR3nt: TGTGCCAGCAGCTTAGCTTCGCAGGTGTACGAGCAGTACTTC; CDR3aa: CASSLASQVYEQYF
d_gene: -; abundance: few; v_gene: TRBV7-9; j_gene: TRBJ1-4; CDR3nt: TGTGCCAGCAGCGGTTATAATGAAAAACTGTTTTTT; CDR3aa: CASSGYNEKLFF
d_gene: -; abundance: few; v_gene: TRBV4-1; j_gene: TRBJ1-6; CDR3nt: TGCGCCAGCAGCCCCCGGACGTCTAGCTCCTATAATTCACCCCTCCACTTT; CDR3aa: CASSPRTSSSYNSPLHF
d_gene: -; abundance: -; v_gene: TRBV7-2; j_gene: TRBJ1-5; CDR3nt: TGTGCCAGCAGCTTCGGCAGGGGAGTGAATCAGCCCCAGCATTTT; CDR3aa: CASSFGRGVNQPQHF
d_gene: -; abundance: few; v_gene: TRBV2; j_gene: TRBJ1-1; CDR3nt: TGTGCCAGCAGTGAAATGCAGTTGGGTACTGAAGCTTTCTTT; CDR3aa: CASSEMQLGTEAFF
d_gene: -; abundance: few; v_gene: TRBV19; j_gene: TRBJ2-7; CDR3nt: TGTGCCAGTAGTCCGGGCGGGGATGCGCAGTACTTC; CDR3aa: CASSPGGDAQYF
d_gene: -; abundance: -; v_gene: TRBV6-2/TRBV6-3; j_gene: TRBJ1-1; CDR3nt: TGTGCCAGCAGAGACTCAGGGCCGGATGAAGCTTTCTTT; CDR3aa: CASRDSGPDEAFF
d_gene: -; abundance: few; v_gene: TRBV28; j_gene: TRBJ2-5; CDR3nt: TGTGCCAGCAGTCCGACCGCTAGAACCCAGTACTTC; CDR3aa: CASSPTARTQYF
d_gene: -; abundance: few; v_gene: TRBV5-4; j_gene: TRBJ2-2; CDR3nt: TGTGCCAGCAGCTGGAGGGGGGACACCGGGGAGCTGTTTTTT; CDR3aa: CASSWRGDTGELFF
d_gene: -; abundance: many; v_gene: TRBV6-6; j_gene: TRBJ1-5; CDR3nt: TGTGCCAGCAGTTGGATTAGCAATCAGCCCCAGCATTTT; CDR3aa: CASSWISNQPQHF
d_gene: -; abundance: many; v_gene: TRBV6-1; j_gene: TRBJ2-1; CDR3nt: TGTGCCAGCAGTGGCCAGAGGGCCGACTCCTACAATGAGCAGTTCTTC; CDR3aa: CASSGQRADSYNEQFF
d_gene: TRBD1; abundance: few; v_gene: TRBV2; j_gene: TRBJ1-2; CDR3nt: TGTGCCAGCGGCGGACAGGGAGGTGGCTACACCTTC; CDR3aa: CASGGQGGGYTF
d_gene: -; abundance: -; v_gene: TRBV24-1; j_gene: TRBJ2-5; CDR3nt: TGTGCCACCAGTGCCACGGGACTTCTAGAAGAGACCCAGTACTTC; CDR3aa: CATSATGLLEETQYF
d_gene: TRBD2; abundance: few; v_gene: TRBV5-4; j_gene: TRBJ2-7; CDR3nt: TGTGCCAGCTCTCGAGGGTTAGGGACTAGCGGTTTTCAGTACTTC; CDR3aa: CASSRGLGTSGFQYF
d_gene: -; abundance: many; v_gene: TRBV12-3/TRBV12-4; j_gene: TRBJ1-1; CDR3nt: TGTGCCAGCAGTTTCATGAACACTGAAGCTTTCTTT; CDR3aa: CASSFMNTEAFF
d_gene: -; abundance: -; v_gene: TRBV20-1; j_gene: TRBJ1-4; CDR3nt: TGCAGTGCTGTCAATCTGGGGGAAAAACTGTTTTTT; CDR3aa: CSAVNLGEKLFF
d_gene: -; abundance: few; v_gene: TRBV4-1; j_gene: TRBJ1-5; CDR3nt: TGCGCCAGCAGCCCCCGGGTCACACCCATCCCCTCATGGGGTCAGCCCCAGCATTTT; CDR3aa: CASSPRVTPIPSWGQPQHF
d_gene: TRBD1; abundance: -; v_gene: TRBV11-2; j_gene: TRBJ2-1; CDR3nt: TGTGCCAGCAGCGCCACAGGGGGATGGAATGAGCAGTTCTTC; CDR3aa: CASSATGGWNEQFF
d_gene: -; abundance: -; v_gene: TRBV28; j_gene: TRBJ2-5; CDR3nt: TGTGCCAGCAGTCCGTACAAGGCTTCGTCCCAAGAGACCCAGTACTTC; CDR3aa: CASSPYKASSQETQYF
d_gene: -; abundance: many; v_gene: TRBV7-2; j_gene: TRBJ1-3; CDR3nt: TGTGCCAGCAGCTTGAGAGAGACAGGAAACACCATATATTTT; CDR3aa: CASSLRETGNTIYF
d_gene: TRBD2; abundance: -; v_gene: TRBV20-1; j_gene: TRBJ2-1; CDR3nt: TGCAGTGCCAGCGGGACCTGGTACAATGAGCAGTTCTTC; CDR3aa: CSASGTWYNEQFF
d_gene: TRBD1; abundance: -; v_gene: TRBV12-3/TRBV12-4; j_gene: TRBJ1-3; CDR3nt: TGTGCCAGCAGAGGACAGGAAACTGGAAACACCATATATTTT; CDR3aa: CASRGQETGNTIYF
d_gene: TRBD1; abundance: many; v_gene: TRBV7-2; j_gene: TRBJ2-7; CDR3nt: TGTGCCAGCAACCGACAGGGGACCTACGAGCAGTACTTC; CDR3aa: CASNRQGTYEQYF
d_gene: TRBD2; abundance: -; v_gene: TRBV7-2; j_gene: TRBJ2-2; CDR3nt: TGTGCCAGCAGCTCCGGGACTAGCGGGTTGGGGGGGGAGCTGTTTTTT; CDR3aa: CASSSGTSGLGGELFF
d_gene: -; abundance: -; v_gene: TRBV19; j_gene: TRBJ1-5; CDR3nt: TGTGCCAGTAGTCCCACACCAGATCAGCCCCAGCATTTT; CDR3aa: CASSPTPDQPQHF
d_gene: TRBD2; abundance: many; v_gene: TRBV12-3/TRBV12-4; j_gene: TRBJ2-1; CDR3nt: TGTGCCAGCAGTAAGACTAGCGGGAGGGCCCGTGAGCAGTTCTTC; CDR3aa: CASSKTSGRAREQFF
d_gene: TRBD1; abundance: -; v_gene: TRBV20-1; j_gene: TRBJ2-4; CDR3nt: TGCAGTGCCAACGGACAGGGGGAGGAAAACATTCAGTACTTC; CDR3aa: CSANGQGEENIQYF
d_gene: -; abundance: few; v_gene: TRBV15; j_gene: TRBJ1-1; CDR3nt: TGTGCCACCAGCAGAGATCACGGGGGCACTGAAGCTTTCTTT; CDR3aa: CATSRDHGGTEAFF
d_gene: -; abundance: few; v_gene: TRBV6-5; j_gene: TRBJ1-5; CDR3nt: TGTGCCAGCAGTTACAGCCGGGGAAGGGAGCCCCAGCATTTT; CDR3aa: CASSYSRGREPQHF
d_gene: -; abundance: once; v_gene: TRBV27; j_gene: TRBJ1-3; CDR3nt: TGTGCCAGCAGTTTAGGAGGGGGATCCGGAAACACCATATATTTT; CDR3aa: CASSLGGGSGNTIYF
d_gene: -; abundance: -; v_gene: TRBV19; j_gene: TRBJ1-1; CDR3nt: TGTGCCAGCGCCATTCACTCTGAAGCTTTCTTT; CDR3aa: CASAIHSEAFF
d_gene: -; abundance: -; v_gene: TRBV2; j_gene: TRBJ2-7; CDR3nt: TGTGCCAGCAGTCAACAGCAATACTCCTACGAGCAGTACTTC; CDR3aa: CASSQQQYSYEQYF
d_gene: -; abundance: few; v_gene: TRBV7-4; j_gene: TRBJ2-7; CDR3nt: TGTGCCAGGGGCGAGCAGTACTTC; CDR3aa: CARGEQYF
d_gene: -; abundance: -; v_gene: TRBV12-3/TRBV12-4; j_gene: TRBJ2-3; CDR3nt: TGTGCCAGCGCCGCCCTTTGGGACTTCACAGATACGCAGTATTTT; CDR3aa: CASAALWDFTDTQYF
d_gene: -; abundance: -; v_gene: TRBV6-6; j_gene: TRBJ2-5; CDR3nt: TGTGCCAGCAGGCCGGGGGAGCAAGAGACCCAGTACTTC; CDR3aa: CASRPGEQETQYF
d_gene: -; abundance: many; v_gene: TRBV10-3; j_gene: TRBJ1-1; CDR3nt: TGTGCCATCAGTGTCCGGGGAAGCACTGAAGCTTTCTTT; CDR3aa: CAISVRGSTEAFF
d_gene: TRBD2; abundance: -; v_gene: TRBV18; j_gene: TRBJ2-2; CDR3nt: TGTGCCAGCTCAAGACTAGCGAGGTCCGGGGAGCTGTTTTTT; CDR3aa: CASSRLARSGELFF
d_gene: -; abundance: many; v_gene: TRBV7-8; j_gene: TRBJ2-5; CDR3nt: TGTGCCAGCAGCCCTGACACAGAGACCCAGTACTTC; CDR3aa: CASSPDTETQYF